At least ten counts were recorded for the clone carrying this T cell receptor (beta chain). V lost 3 bases to trimming and J lost 0 bases, with 9 bases between them. This CDR3 is 14 amino acids long. CDR1 and CDR2 (germline): SGHRS, YFSETQ. The sample is drawn from a study of TIL therapy for anti-PD-1-resistant metastatic lung cancer. In the study overall: Most patients had lung adenocarcinoma.

The immunoSEQ assay was v3. The protocol was immunoSEQ multiplex PCR, while the TCRdb copy is restricted to in-frame clones and leaves out a portion. This table holds about 100,000 clones, less than 70% found once. Regarding time point: pre-treatment sample, taken before nivolumab and TIL therapy. Most excised metastases sampled were pleural nodules or supraclavicular lymph nodes. The origin of this receptor is a person between 30 and 80 years old with non-small cell lung cancer. V is TRBV5-1 and J is TRBJ1-1; tentative D call: TRBD1 (5 bases). The source material was tumor tissue, sampled at baseline. CDR3 in amino acids: CASSSLTVNTEAFF. The CDR3 DNA follows: TGCGCCAGCAGCTCATTGACAGTGAACACTGAAGCTTTCTTT.